This record looks at one T cell receptor (beta chain) sequence and its context. The antigen it recognizes is unknown. Qualities for individual bases were not recorded, and no much larger clone is one base off. These data are taken from a study of shared clonotypes between healthy human individuals (dated by TCRdb to the early 2020s). Study-wide context: The cohort comprised a couple of women and a few men aged 18 to 49 years. For each donor, CD4 naive and CD4 memory were each given three plates, CD8 naive was given two plates, and CD8 memory was given one plate. To estimate repertoire size and how much clonotypes are shared between individuals, the study performed deep sequencing of blood TCR repertoires from five healthy adults. Different laboratories and diverse techniques were used to prepare libraries and sequence TCR repertoires, to increase sequencing depth and limit assay-specific biases. Per donor, leukapheresis produced somewhere between about 0.8 and 9.5 billion PBMCs.

TCR CDR3 regions were amplified from genomic DNA by multiplex PCR using the deep immunoSEQ assay. For each cell subset, the extracted genomic DNA was distributed evenly across all wells of several immunoSEQ 96-well plates, and each plate served as one replicate. For sorted subsets, 150 to 250 ng of genomic DNA, equivalent to roughly 30,000 T cell genomes, went into each replicate PCR. Purified libraries were quantified with a Qubit 3.0 fluorometer, sized on a Bioanalyzer 2100, and re-quantified with the KAPA Library Quantification kit. A separate single-read 150-cycle Illumina NextSeq 550 flow cell was used to sequence each immunoSEQ 96-well plate. As for how the authors treated the data: Because only junctional sequences without quality scores were contained in the immunoSEQ output, filtering matching that applied to full-length reads could not be performed. Sequences were annotated with PyIR, a Python wrapper for IgBLAST v1.9, using IMGT germline references to assign V/J genes and CDR3. Reads were removed for weak V/J assignments (E-value above 1e-6), missing CDR3, stop codons, out-of-frame junctions, or ambiguous translated residues. A V3J clonotype was defined by an identical inferred V gene, J gene, and CDR3 amino acid sequence. Percentage overlap between repertoires was calculated by dividing the number of shared unique clonotypes by the size of the smaller repertoire. Three approaches were used to assess repertoire richness: RTK rarefaction, the Chao1 estimator, and Recon v2.1 estimates of unobserved clonotypes. Generation probabilities for all TCRbeta clonotypes obtained by the gDNA method from a few donors were computed using OLGA. Entries here come from immuneACCESS through TCRdb and include only in-frame sequences with V and J called. Some clones fail to appear in such tables; in the studies checked, an unresolved V gene covers under half of the shortfall, and the cause of the remainder is unknown. V and J calls and clone size are given by that table; D and trimming were obtained from the DNA. The sample data list 1,500,000 or so clones, and approximately 98.5% of these were observed just once. 0.36% of the sample is in the top ten clones.

The donors were healthy, HIV-negative adults with no recently reported acute infections or vaccinations. Only Caucasian adults living in Nashville, Tennessee, USA were represented among the donors. Magnetic negative selection was used to enrich CD4+ T cells, after which naive cells were positively selected on CD45RA and the negative fraction became the memory subset. Blood was collected by leukapheresis, and PBMCs were isolated by Ficoll-Histopaque density gradient centrifugation and then cryopreserved in liquid nitrogen vapor phase. Analytical flow cytometry was used to check the purity and quantity of each magnetically sorted T cell population. Genomic DNA was isolated from every sorted fraction and measured by UV absorbance on a Nanodrop 2000c. Overall study outcomes, separate from this receptor: Estimated clonotype richness was generally larger for naive than for memory subsets. Incomplete sequencing was indicated by rarefaction of sorted-subset datasets, despite the large sequencing depth. Sampling was restricted to blood, and TCR repertoires in tissues likely differ from the TCR repertoires found in blood. Based on pairwise subsampling, the degree of clonotype sharing among donors was expected to be affected by sequencing depth. Higher generation probabilities were observed for clonotypes shared by all four sorted-subset donors than for non-shared clonotypes. The genetic and exposure-history diversity represented was limited by the small number of donors. Across several donors, around 5% of naive CD4, 3.5% of naive CD8, approximately 2.5% of memory CD4, and around 0.4% of memory CD8 clonotypes were shared.

The CDR3 covers 13 residues, taking in both the cysteine and the phenylalanine. The CDR3 DNA has 39 bases and is translated from base 1. Recombination joined TRBV12-1 with TRBJ1-2. TRBV12-1 is listed as a pseudogene. The material sequenced was naive CD4+ T cells sorted from blood. In light of the paper, this sample's cell subset or site label describes: CD45RA+ positively selected. This sequence was found in a man aged 25-45 years in good health. The DNA sequence is as follows: TGTGCCAGCAGCTTTTATCGGTCCTATGGCTACACCTTC. It translates to CASSFYRSYGYTF.